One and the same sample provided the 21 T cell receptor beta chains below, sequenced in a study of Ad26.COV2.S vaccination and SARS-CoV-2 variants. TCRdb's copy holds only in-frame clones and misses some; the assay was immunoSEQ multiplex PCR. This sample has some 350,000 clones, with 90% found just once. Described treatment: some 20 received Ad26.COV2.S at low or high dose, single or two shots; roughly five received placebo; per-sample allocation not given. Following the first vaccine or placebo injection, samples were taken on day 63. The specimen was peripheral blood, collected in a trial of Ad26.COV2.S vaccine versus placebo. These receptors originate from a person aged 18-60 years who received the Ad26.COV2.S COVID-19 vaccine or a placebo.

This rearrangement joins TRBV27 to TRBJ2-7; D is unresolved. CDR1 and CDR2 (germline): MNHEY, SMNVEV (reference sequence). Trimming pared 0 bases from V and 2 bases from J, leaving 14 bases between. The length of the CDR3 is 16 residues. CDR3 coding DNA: TGTGCCAGCAGTTTATCGATAGCAACTCTGGCCTACGAGCAGTACTTC. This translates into CASSLSIATLAYEQYF.

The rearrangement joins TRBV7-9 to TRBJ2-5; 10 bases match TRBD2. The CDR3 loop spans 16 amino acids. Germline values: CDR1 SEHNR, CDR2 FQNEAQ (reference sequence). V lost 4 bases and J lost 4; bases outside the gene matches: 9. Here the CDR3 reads CASSSQTQRGGETQYF. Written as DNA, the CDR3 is TGTGCCAGCAGCTCCCAAACCCAGCGGGGGGGAGAGACCCAGTACTTC.

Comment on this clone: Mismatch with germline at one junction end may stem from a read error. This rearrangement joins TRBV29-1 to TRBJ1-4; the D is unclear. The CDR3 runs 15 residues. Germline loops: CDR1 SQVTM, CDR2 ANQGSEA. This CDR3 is CSVTGRSGSKEKLFF. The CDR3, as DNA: TGCAGCGTTACGGGCCGATCCGGGTCTAAGGAAAAACTGTTTTTT.

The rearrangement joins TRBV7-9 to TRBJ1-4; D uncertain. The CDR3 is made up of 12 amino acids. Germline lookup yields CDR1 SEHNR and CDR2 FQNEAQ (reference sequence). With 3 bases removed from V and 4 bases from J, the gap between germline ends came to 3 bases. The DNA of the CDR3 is TGTGCCAGCAGCTTGATTAATGAAAAACTGTTTTTT. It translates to CASSLINEKLFF.

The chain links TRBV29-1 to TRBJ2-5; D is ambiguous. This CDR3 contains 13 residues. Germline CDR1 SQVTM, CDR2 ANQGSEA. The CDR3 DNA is TGCAGTGCGTTGCAGGAGAATAGGGAGACCCAGTACTTC. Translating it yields CSALQENRETQYF.

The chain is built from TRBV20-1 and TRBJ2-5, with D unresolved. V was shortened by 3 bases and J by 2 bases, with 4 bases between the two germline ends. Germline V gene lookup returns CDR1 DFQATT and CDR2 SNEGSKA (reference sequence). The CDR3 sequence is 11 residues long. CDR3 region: CSASFQETQYF. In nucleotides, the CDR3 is TGCAGTGCTAGTTTTCAAGAGACCCAGTACTTC.

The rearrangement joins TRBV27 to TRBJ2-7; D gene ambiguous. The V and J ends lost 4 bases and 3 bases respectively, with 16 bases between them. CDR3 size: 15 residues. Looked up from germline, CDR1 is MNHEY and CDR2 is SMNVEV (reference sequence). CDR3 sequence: CASSSGKITLYEQYV. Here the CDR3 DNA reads TGTGCCAGCAGTTCGGGTAAAATAACTCTCTACGAGCAGTACGTC.

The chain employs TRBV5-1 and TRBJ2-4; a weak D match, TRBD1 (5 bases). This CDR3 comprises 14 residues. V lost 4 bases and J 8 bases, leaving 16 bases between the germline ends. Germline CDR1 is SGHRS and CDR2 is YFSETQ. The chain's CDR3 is CASSQGQGRDIQYF. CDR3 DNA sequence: TGCGCCAGCAGCCAAGGCCAGGGTCGGGACATTCAGTACTTC.

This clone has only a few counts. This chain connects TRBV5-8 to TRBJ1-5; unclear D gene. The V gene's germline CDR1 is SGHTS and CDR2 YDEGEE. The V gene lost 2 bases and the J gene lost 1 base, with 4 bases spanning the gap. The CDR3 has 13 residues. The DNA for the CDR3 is TGTGCCAGCAGCTTTTACAGCAATCAGCCCCAGCATTTT. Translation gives CASSFYSNQPQHF.

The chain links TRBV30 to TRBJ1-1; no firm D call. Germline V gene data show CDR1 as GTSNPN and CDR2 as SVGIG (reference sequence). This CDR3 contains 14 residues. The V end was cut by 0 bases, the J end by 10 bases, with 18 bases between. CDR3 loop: CAWSVGAGNLRAFF. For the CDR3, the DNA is TGTGCCTGGAGTGTGGGTGCAGGAAATTTGCGAGCTTTCTTT.

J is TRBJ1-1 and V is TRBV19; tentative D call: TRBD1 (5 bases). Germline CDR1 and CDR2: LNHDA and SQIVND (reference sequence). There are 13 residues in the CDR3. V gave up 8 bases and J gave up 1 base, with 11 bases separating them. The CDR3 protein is CASAVGTNTEAFF. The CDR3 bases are TGTGCCAGTGCTGTGGGGACGAACACTGAAGCTTTCTTT.

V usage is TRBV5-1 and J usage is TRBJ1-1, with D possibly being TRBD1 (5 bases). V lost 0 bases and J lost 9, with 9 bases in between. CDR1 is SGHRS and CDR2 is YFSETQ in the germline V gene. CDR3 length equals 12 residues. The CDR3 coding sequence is TGCGCCAGCAGCTTGGATGGGGGAAAAGCTTTCTTT. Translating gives CASSLDGGKAFF.

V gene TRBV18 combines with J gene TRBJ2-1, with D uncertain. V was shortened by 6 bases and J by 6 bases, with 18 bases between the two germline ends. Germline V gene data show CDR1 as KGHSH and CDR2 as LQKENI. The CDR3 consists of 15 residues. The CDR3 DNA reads TGTGCCAGCTCCCAACAGTCTGCGACCAGCAATGAGCAGTTCTTC. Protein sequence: CASSQQSATSNEQFF.

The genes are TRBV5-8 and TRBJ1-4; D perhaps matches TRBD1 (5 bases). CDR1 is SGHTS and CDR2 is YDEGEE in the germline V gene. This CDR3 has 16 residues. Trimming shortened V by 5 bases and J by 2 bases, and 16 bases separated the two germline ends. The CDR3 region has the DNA TGTGCCAGCAGTGGAGGGGCGCAAGCGACTAATGAAAAACTGTTTTTT. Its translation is CASSGGAQATNEKLFF.

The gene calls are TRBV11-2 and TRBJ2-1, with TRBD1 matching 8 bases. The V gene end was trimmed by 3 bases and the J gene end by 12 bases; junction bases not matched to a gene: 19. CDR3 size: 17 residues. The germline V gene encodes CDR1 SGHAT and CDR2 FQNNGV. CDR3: CASSLEGRDRFNTGQFF. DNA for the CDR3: TGTGCCAGCAGCTTGGAGGGGCGGGACAGGTTTAATACTGGGCAGTTCTTC.

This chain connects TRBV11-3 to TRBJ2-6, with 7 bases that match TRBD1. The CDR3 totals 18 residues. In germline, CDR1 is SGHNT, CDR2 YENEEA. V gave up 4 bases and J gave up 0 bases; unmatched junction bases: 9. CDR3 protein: CASSSPEGAFSGANVLTF. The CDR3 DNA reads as TGTGCCAGCAGCTCCCCAGAGGGGGCCTTCTCTGGGGCCAACGTCCTGACTTTC.

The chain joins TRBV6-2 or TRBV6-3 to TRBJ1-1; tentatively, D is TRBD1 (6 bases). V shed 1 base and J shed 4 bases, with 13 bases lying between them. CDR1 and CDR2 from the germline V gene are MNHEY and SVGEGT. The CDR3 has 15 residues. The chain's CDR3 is CASSYLRGAFTEAFF. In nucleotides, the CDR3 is TGTGCCAGCAGTTACTTGCGGGGGGCCTTCACTGAAGCTTTCTTT.

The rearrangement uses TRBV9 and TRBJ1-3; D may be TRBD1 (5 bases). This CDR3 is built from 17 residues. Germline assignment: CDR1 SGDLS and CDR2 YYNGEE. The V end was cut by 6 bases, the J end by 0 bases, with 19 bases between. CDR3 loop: CASNPHGGVSSGNTIYF. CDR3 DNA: TGTGCCAGCAACCCCCACGGGGGGGTAAGCTCTGGAAACACCATATATTTT.

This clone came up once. CDR3 sequence reads: CASSATPGNHYGYTF. The CDR3 nucleotides are TGTGCCAGCAGCGCTACCCCAGGGAACCACTATGGCTACACCTTC. The chain employs TRBV5-6 and TRBJ1-2, with D possibly matching TRBD1 (5 bases). The V gene lost 4 bases and the J gene lost 3 bases, with 16 bases spanning the gap. This CDR3 comprises 15 residues. Germline V gene sequence: CDR1 SGHDT, CDR2 YYEEEE.

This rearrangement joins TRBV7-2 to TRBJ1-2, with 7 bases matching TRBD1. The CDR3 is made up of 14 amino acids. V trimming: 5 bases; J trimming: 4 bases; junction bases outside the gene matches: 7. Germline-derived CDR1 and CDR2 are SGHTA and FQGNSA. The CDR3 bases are TGTGCCAGCAGCCAGGGGACAGACCTCTATGGCTACACCTTC. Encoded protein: CASSQGTDLYGYTF.

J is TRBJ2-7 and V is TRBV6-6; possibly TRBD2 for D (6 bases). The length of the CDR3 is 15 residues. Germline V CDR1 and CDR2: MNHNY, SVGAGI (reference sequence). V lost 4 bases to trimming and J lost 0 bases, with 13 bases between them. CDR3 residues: CASSSAGTVSYEQYF. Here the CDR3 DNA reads TGTGCCAGCAGTTCCGCCGGGACTGTCTCCTACGAGCAGTACTTC.